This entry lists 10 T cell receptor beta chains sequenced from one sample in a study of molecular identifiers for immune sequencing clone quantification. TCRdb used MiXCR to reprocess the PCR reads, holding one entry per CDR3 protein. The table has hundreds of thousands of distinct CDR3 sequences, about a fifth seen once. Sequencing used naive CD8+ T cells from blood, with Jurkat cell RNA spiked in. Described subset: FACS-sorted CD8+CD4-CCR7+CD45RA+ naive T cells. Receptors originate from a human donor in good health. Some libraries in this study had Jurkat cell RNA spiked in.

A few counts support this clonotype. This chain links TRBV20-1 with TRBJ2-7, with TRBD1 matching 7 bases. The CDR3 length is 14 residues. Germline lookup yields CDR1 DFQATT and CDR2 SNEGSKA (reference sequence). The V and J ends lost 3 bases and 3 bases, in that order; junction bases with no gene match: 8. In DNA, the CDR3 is TGCAGTGCTAGGCCCCCGGACAGGATCTACGAGCAGTACTTC. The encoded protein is CSARPPDRIYEQYF.

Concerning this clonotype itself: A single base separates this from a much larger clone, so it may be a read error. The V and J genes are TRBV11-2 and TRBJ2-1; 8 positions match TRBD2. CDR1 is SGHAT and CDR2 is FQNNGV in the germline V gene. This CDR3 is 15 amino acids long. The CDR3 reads CASSFRAGAYSEQFF. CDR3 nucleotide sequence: TGTGCCAGCAGCTTCCGAGCGGGAGCCTACAGTGAGCAGTTCTTC.

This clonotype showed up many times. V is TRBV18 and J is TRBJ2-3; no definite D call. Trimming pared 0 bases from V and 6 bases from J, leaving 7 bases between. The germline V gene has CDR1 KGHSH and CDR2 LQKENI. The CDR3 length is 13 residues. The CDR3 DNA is TGTGCCAGCTCACCACCTGCAGCGGATACGCAGTATTTT. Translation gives CASSPPAADTQYF. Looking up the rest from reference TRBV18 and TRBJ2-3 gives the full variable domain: NAGVMQNPRHLVRRRGQEARLRCSPMKGHSHVYWYRQLPEEGLKFMVYLQKENIIDESGMPKERFSAEFPKEGPSILRIQQVVRGDSAAYFCASSPPAADTQYFGPGTRLTVL.

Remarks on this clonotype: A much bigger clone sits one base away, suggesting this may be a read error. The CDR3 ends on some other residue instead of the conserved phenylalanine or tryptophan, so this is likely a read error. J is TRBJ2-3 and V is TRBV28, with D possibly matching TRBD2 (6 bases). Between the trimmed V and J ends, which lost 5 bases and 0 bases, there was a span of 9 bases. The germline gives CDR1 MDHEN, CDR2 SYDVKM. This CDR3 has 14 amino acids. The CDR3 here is CASSHGTSTDTQYL. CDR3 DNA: TGTGCCAGCAGTCACGGGACTAGCACAGATACGCAGTATCTT.

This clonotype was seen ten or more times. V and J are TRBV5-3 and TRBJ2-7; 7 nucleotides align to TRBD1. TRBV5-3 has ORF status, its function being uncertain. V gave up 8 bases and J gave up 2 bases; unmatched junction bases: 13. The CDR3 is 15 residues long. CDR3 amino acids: CASSRAGTAAYEQYF. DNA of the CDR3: TGTGCCAGCAGTCGTGCCGGGACAGCAGCCTACGAGCAGTACTTC.

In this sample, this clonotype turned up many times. CDR3 sequence (DNA): TGTGCCAGCAACCCCGGGGGCAGGCTGGTTTATACGCAGTATTTT. This codes for CASNPGGRLVYTQYF. This chain joins TRBV6-5 and TRBJ2-3, with D perhaps assigned TRBD1 or TRBD2 (6 bases each). The CDR3 sequence is 15 residues long. V was shortened by 7 bases and J by 7 bases, with 21 bases between the two germline ends. Germline assignment: CDR1 MNHEY and CDR2 SVGAGI.

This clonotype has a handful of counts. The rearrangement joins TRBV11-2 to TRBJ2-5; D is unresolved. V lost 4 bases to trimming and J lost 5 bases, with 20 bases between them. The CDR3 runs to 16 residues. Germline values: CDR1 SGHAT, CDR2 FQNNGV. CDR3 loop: CASSYSYHESRETQYF. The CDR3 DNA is TGTGCCAGCAGCTACTCTTACCACGAGTCCCGCGAGACCCAGTACTTC.

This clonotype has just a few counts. The CDR3 coding sequence is TGTGCCAGCAGCGACCGGGACAGGTCCTACGAGCAGTACTTC. This sequence encodes CASSDRDRSYEQYF. The V and J genes are TRBV11-2 and TRBJ2-7; 8 bases line up with TRBD1. The V gene's germline CDR1 is SGHAT and CDR2 FQNNGV. The J segment lost 1 base and the V segment lost 5 bases, leaving 4 bases of the junction unmatched. The CDR3 is 14 amino acids.

The DNA for the CDR3 is TGTGCCAGCAGCAAGGAGACAGGGTTGAACACTGAAGCTTTCTTT. It codes for CASSKETGLNTEAFF. The chain employs TRBV21-1 and TRBJ1-1; the table names TRBD1, a call not compared with the DNA. TRBV21-1 is a documented pseudogene. This CDR3 comprises 15 residues.

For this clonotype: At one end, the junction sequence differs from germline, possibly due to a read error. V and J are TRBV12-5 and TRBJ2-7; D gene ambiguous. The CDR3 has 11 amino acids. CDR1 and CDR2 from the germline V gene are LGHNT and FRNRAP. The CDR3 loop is CAPEWAVGQYF. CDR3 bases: TGCGCTCCAGAATGGGCCGTGGGGCAGTACTTC. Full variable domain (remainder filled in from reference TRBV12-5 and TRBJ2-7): DARVTQTPRHKVTEMGQEVTMRCQPILGHNTVFWYRQTMMQGLELLAYFRNRAPLDDSGMPKDRFSAEMPDATLATLKIQPSEPRDSAVYFCAPEWAVGQYFGPGTRLTVT.